This T cell receptor beta chain was sequenced in a study of blood T cell repertoires in COVID-19. Clones were read by immunoSEQ multiplex PCR, and TCRdb kept only the in-frame ones, dropping some. The repertoire has roughly 70,000 clones, around 90% of them found once; the top ten carry 6.9%. The sequenced sample was peripheral blood. This receptor was obtained from a human donor in a cohort sampled during active COVID-19.

DNA of the CDR3: TGTGCCAGTGTACAGGGTTATAATTCACCCCTCCACTTT. As protein: CASVQGYNSPLHF. The chain is built from TRBV19 and TRBJ1-6; a weak D match, TRBD1 (6 bases). There are 13 residues in the CDR3. Germline V gene lookup returns CDR1 LNHDA and CDR2 SQIVND (reference sequence). V dropped 8 bases and J dropped 4 bases, with 9 bases sitting between them.